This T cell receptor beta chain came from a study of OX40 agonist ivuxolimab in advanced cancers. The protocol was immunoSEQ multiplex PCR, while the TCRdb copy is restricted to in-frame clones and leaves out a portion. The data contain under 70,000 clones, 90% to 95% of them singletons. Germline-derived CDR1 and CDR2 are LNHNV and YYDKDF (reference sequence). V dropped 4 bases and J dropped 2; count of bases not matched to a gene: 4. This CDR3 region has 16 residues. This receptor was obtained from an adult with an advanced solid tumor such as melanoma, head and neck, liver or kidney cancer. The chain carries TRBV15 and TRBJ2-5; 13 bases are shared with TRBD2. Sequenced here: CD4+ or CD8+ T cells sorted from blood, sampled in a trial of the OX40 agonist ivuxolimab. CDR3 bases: TGTGCCACCAGCATCGGGACTAGCGGGGATCAAGAGACCCAGTACTTC. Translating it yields CATSIGTSGDQETQYF.